Below are 26 T cell receptor beta chains sequenced from a single sample in a study of blood T cells in healthy people across ages. A sample-barcoded 5' primer and a J-beta primer mix were used in a second PCR of about 7 to 12 cycles. TCRdb independently ran MiXCR on the 5' RACE reads; one entry per CDR3 protein. The sample contains 700,000 to 800,000 distinct CDR3 sequences, 40% to 45% of which appear only once. The sequenced sample was blood. The receptor set was obtained from an older woman in good health.

This chain uses TRBV20-1 with TRBJ1-5, with a tentative D call TRBD1 (6 bases). V lost 6 bases to trimming and J lost 3 bases, with 12 bases between them. The CDR3 runs 13 residues. Germline V gene data show CDR1 as DFQATT and CDR2 as SNEGSKA (reference sequence). In DNA, the CDR3 is TGCAGTGCAACCACAGGGAACAATCAGCCCCAGCATTTT. Protein: CSATTGNNQPQHF.

This clonotype was seen a handful of times. The chain recombines TRBV3-1 with TRBJ1-2, with TRBD1 matching over 10 bases. This CDR3 comprises 15 residues. V shed 5 bases, J shed 7 bases, and the junction held 10 bases outside the gene matches. The germline V gene encodes CDR1 LGHDT and CDR2 YNNKEL (reference sequence). CDR3 amino acids: CASSTRDRGSGGYTF. The CDR3 bases are TGTGCCAGCAGCACCCGGGACAGGGGTTCGGGTGGCTACACCTTC.

The V and J genes are TRBV7-6 and TRBJ2-7, with D possibly being TRBD1 (6 bases). The V gene's germline CDR1 is SGHVS and CDR2 FNYEAQ. This CDR3 region has 18 residues. Trimming shortened V by 0 bases and J by 2 bases, and 20 bases separated the two germline ends. The CDR3 DNA sequence: TGTGCCAGCAGCTTAGCAGGTTTTGGGCAGGGGATTACCTACGAGCAGTACTTC. Protein sequence: CASSLAGFGQGITYEQYF.

The chain uses TRBV20-1 and TRBJ1-4, with no clear D. V gave up 7 bases and J gave up 8 bases, with 14 bases separating them. This CDR3 is built from 12 residues. Germline CDR1 and CDR2: DFQATT and SNEGSKA (reference sequence). The CDR3 coding sequence is TGCAGTGGGGCGGGATTTGAGGAAAAACTGTTTTTT. This gives the protein CSGAGFEEKLFF.

The V gene is TRBV4-1, the J gene TRBJ1-2, with D perhaps TRBD1 (6 bases). Germline loops: CDR1 MGHRA, CDR2 YSYEKL. This CDR3 has 18 residues. The V gene lost 4 bases and the J gene lost 0 bases, with 21 bases spanning the gap. CDR3 sequence: CASSPGPGQGLANYGYTF. The CDR3 region has the DNA TGCGCCAGCAGCCCCGGACCGGGACAAGGTTTAGCTAACTATGGCTACACCTTC.

The J gene is TRBJ2-7, the V gene TRBV2; D is undetermined. The J call is uncertain, as TRBJ2-5 better fits the DNA end. The CDR3 covers 15 residues. Germline-derived CDR1 and CDR2 are SNHLY and FYNNEI. CDR3 sequence: CASSEESLGRETQYF. CDR3 bases: TGTGCCAGCAGTGAAGAAAGTCTCGGCCGGGAGACCCAGTACTTC.

This clonotype was recorded a few times. V and J are TRBV24-1 and TRBJ2-7; 8 positions agree with TRBD1. V gave up 5 bases and J gave up 2 bases; unmatched junction bases: 7. Germline V gives CDR1 KGHDR, CDR2 SFDVKD. The CDR3 sequence is 15 residues long. The CDR3 sequence is CATSGPGQDPYEQYF. The CDR3 bases are TGTGCCACCAGTGGTCCGGGACAGGACCCCTACGAGCAGTACTTC.

To note about this clonotype: This may be a read error: a much more frequent sequence differs by one nucleotide. The genes are TRBV7-6 and TRBJ2-4, with D tentatively TRBD1 or TRBD2 (5 bases each). With the DNA end fitting TRBJ2-7 better, the J assignment may be wrong. The CDR3 is 14 residues long. Germline-derived CDR1 and CDR2 are SGHVS and FNYEAQ. The DNA for the CDR3 is TGTGCCAGCAGCCCCGGGACGACGTTTGACGAGCAGTACTTC. Translated: CASSPGTTFDEQYF.

The table lists this clonotype with a count of one. V and J are TRBV6-2 or TRBV6-3 and TRBJ2-7; 7 bases match TRBD1. The J call may be faulty, since TRBJ2-5 better matches the DNA end. CDR1 MNHEY and CDR2 SVGEGT come from the germline V gene. CDR3 length equals 13 residues. CDR3 loop: CATNPTGPETQYF. The CDR3 DNA is TGTGCCACCAATCCGACAGGGCCAGAGACCCAGTACTTC.

The chain joins TRBV6-2 or TRBV6-3 to TRBJ2-4; 10 nucleotides line up with TRBD2. The end of the DNA fits TRBJ2-7 better, so the J call may be wrong. Germline V gene sequence: CDR1 MNHEY, CDR2 SVGEGT. This CDR3 has 14 residues. DNA of the CDR3: TGTGCCAGCAGTTCCGGGACTAGCGACTACGAGCAGTACTTC. Encoded protein: CASSSGTSDYEQYF.

V and J are TRBV29-1 and TRBJ1-1, with D possibly TRBD1 on 5 matching bases. In germline, CDR1 is SQVTM, CDR2 ANQGSEA. CDR3 length equals 12 residues. The V end lost 6 bases, the J end lost 1 base, and 9 bases lay between the germline ends. This CDR3 reads CSVGPTNTEAFF. CDR3 bases: TGCAGCGTGGGACCCACGAACACTGAAGCTTTCTTT.

V gene TRBV12-3 or TRBV12-4 combines with J gene TRBJ2-3, with TRBD2 matching 7 bases. The V gene end was trimmed by 6 bases and the J gene end by 1 base; junction bases not matched to a gene: 10. This CDR3 has 16 residues. In DNA form, the CDR3 reads TGTGCCAGCAGCTGGGGAGGGGTAGCGGGCACAGATACGCAGTATTTT. This encodes CASSWGGVAGTDTQYF.

This clonotype appeared a few times. The chain employs TRBV7-9 and TRBJ2-3; D may be TRBD2 (5 bases). This CDR3 has 16 residues. CDR1 and CDR2 from the germline V gene are SEHNR and FQNEAQ (reference sequence). Trimming took off 4 bases at V and 0 bases at J, with 14 bases between the two ends. In DNA, the CDR3 is TGTGCCAGCAGCTCCTCCCTGTGGACTAGCACAGATACGCAGTATTTT. This sequence encodes CASSSSLWTSTDTQYF.

This clonotype has a count of ten or more. This chain links TRBV3-1 with TRBJ2-7; 8 positions match TRBD2. V shed 0 bases, J shed 5 bases, and the junction held 9 bases outside the gene matches. CDR1 and CDR2 (germline): LGHDT, YNNKEL (reference sequence). The CDR3 totals 16 residues. The chain's CDR3 is CASSQDKSGGLDEQYF. Here the CDR3 DNA reads TGTGCCAGCAGCCAAGACAAAAGCGGGGGACTTGACGAGCAGTACTTC.

V is TRBV27 and J is TRBJ1-2; TRBD1 matches 7 bases. Losses at the gene ends were 11 bases for V and 4 bases for J; bases not matched to a gene: 13. Germline assignment: CDR1 MNHEY and CDR2 SMNVEV (reference sequence). The CDR3 loop spans 14 amino acids. CDR3 DNA sequence: TGTGCCGGCAAATCGACAGGGCCCGCCTATGGCTACACCTTC. Its translation: CAGKSTGPAYGYTF.

The rearrangement joins TRBV14 to TRBJ2-7; TRBD2 agrees at 10 bases. This CDR3 has 17 amino acids. The germline CDR1 and CDR2 sequences are SGHDN and FVKESK. Unmatched junction bases numbered 11, after V lost 5 bases and J lost 1 base. As DNA, the CDR3 is TGTGCCAGCAGCTTACCGCATCCTAGCGGGAGTTCCTACGAGCAGTACTTC. It encodes CASSLPHPSGSSYEQYF.

For this clonotype: An end of the junction differs from the germline gene, which may be a read error. This chain links TRBV27 with TRBJ1-4; D is uncertain. The CDR3 consists of 11 residues. Per the germline V gene, CDR1 is MNHEY and CDR2 is SMNVEV (reference sequence). CDR3 in amino acids: CASRTNEELFF. The DNA for the CDR3 is TGTGCCAGCAGAACAAATGAAGAACTGTTTTTT.

CDR3 region: CASSVGAGPGELFF. The CDR3 DNA follows: TGCGCCAGCAGCGTCGGGGCGGGTCCCGGGGAGCTGTTTTTT. The chain recombines TRBV5-1 with TRBJ2-2; D is tentatively TRBD1 or TRBD2 (5 bases each). The CDR3 is made up of 14 amino acids. CDR1 SGHRS and CDR2 YFSETQ come from the germline V gene. V shed 4 bases and J shed 6 bases, with 13 bases lying between them.

As regards this clonotype: A much bigger clone sits one base away, suggesting this may be a read error. Written as DNA, the CDR3 is TGTGCCAGCAGTTTGAGCACAGCAGAAGAGACCCAGTTCTTC. This translates into CASSLSTAEETQFF. The V call is TRBV12-3 or TRBV12-4, the J call TRBJ2-1; D gene uncertain. V lost 3 bases and J lost 13, with 19 bases in between. The CDR3 runs 14 residues.

J is TRBJ1-1 and V is TRBV20-1, with 9 bases that match TRBD1. J lost 0 bases, V lost 6 bases, and 2 bases had no gene match. Germline values: CDR1 DFQATT, CDR2 SNEGSKA (reference sequence). The CDR3 runs 13 residues. CDR3 sequence: CSAGTGMNTEAFF. The CDR3 DNA sequence: TGCAGTGCCGGGACAGGGATGAACACTGAAGCTTTCTTT.

The sample holds a few counts of this clonotype. This rearrangement joins TRBV4-3 to TRBJ1-1; D is unresolved. Germline assignment: CDR1 LGHNA and CDR2 YSLEER. The V gene lost 0 bases and the J gene lost 6 bases, with 11 bases spanning the gap. The length of the CDR3 is 14 residues. The CDR3, as DNA: TGCGCCAGCAGCCAAGATAGGAAGGGCCCTGAAGCTTTCTTT. Protein: CASSQDRKGPEAFF.

This clonotype was recorded a few times. This rearrangement joins TRBV7-9 to TRBJ2-7, with D possibly being TRBD1 (5 bases). Trimming shortened V by 3 bases and J by 0 bases, and 9 bases separated the two germline ends. From germline, CDR1 is SEHNR and CDR2 FQNEAQ (reference sequence). The CDR3 has 14 residues. CDR3 sequence reads: CASSFDRNSYEQYF. CDR3 bases: TGTGCCAGCAGCTTCGACAGAAACTCCTACGAGCAGTACTTC.

The gene calls are TRBV9 and TRBJ2-4; no clear D gene. The end of the DNA aligns better with TRBJ2-5, so the J call may be wrong. The CDR3 runs 13 residues. Germline CDR1 reads SGDLS; CDR2 reads YYNGEE. In DNA form, the CDR3 reads TGTGCCAGCAGCGTCCGAATACAAGAGACCCAGTACTTC. Its protein product is CASSVRIQETQYF.

This clonotype has a handful of counts. The gene calls are TRBV9 and TRBJ2-7; the D is unclear. The CDR3 contains 13 residues. V gave up 3 bases and J gave up 7 bases, with 14 bases separating them. The germline gives CDR1 SGDLS, CDR2 YYNGEE. In DNA form, the CDR3 reads TGTGCCAGCAGCGAACCGGCTCTTGGGGAGCAGTACTTC. This gives the protein CASSEPALGEQYF. Full variable domain (outside the CDR3, taken from reference TRBV9 and TRBJ2-7): DSGVTQTPKHLITATGQRVTLRCSPRSGDLSVYWYQQSLDQGLQFLIQYYNGEERAKGNILERFSAQQFPDLHSELNLSSLELGDSALYFCASSEPALGEQYFGPGTRLTVT.

The genes are TRBV20-1 and TRBJ2-3, with no clear D. Trimming pared 7 bases from V and 0 bases from J, leaving 8 bases between. The CDR3 extends over 12 amino acids. The V gene's germline CDR1 is DFQATT and CDR2 SNEGSKA (reference sequence). The CDR3: CSGPESTDTQYF. CDR3 nucleotide sequence: TGCAGTGGACCCGAGAGCACAGATACGCAGTATTTT.

Comments on this clonotype: With a much larger clone just one base away, this may be a read error. The chain has TRBV25-1 and TRBJ2-3; D is uncertain. This CDR3 is 13 amino acids long. Germline V gene sequence: CDR1 MGHDK, CDR2 SYGVNS. The CDR3 DNA reads as TGTACCTCGTACCCTTCTCGGGCAGATACGCAGTATTTT. This codes for CTSYPSRADTQYF.